This T cell receptor beta chain derives from a study of cytomegalovirus exposure and HLA in healthy donors (dated by TCRdb to the late 2010s). For context, the study as a whole: In an earlier analysis of 587 of the donors, 276 Gb of sequence data and some 100 million unique TCR beta sequences from about 179 million T cells were reported. Around 320 gigabases of sequencing data and tens of millions of unique TCR sequences were included in an early release covering several hundred HLA-typed donors. Among the roughly 390 genotyped donors, under 90% belonged to the genetic ancestry cluster associated with self-reported Caucasian donors. The study was designed to test whether signatures of past pathogen exposure could be identified by cataloging public T cell receptors. The study profiled the T cell repertoires of approximately 700 subjects by immunosequencing and related them to cytomegalovirus serostatus. In addition to the first cohort of hundreds of subjects, a separate validation cohort of some 120 different subjects was used. To predict cytomegalovirus infection status, the study brought together high-throughput TCR immunosequencing, statistical association of individual TCRs with disease status, and machine learning. To study patterns of TCR occurrence, a later analysis re-analyzed previously published TCR beta repertoires from hundreds of donors and added high-resolution HLA genotyping. The later analysis used no new phenotypic data to find candidate immune exposures, relying instead on TCR beta sequences and their occurrence across donors. An earlier analysis of several hundred of the donors applied high-throughput TCR beta sequencing to assess whether each TCR beta V gene segment acted as functional or pseudogenic. Donor age, sex, ethnicity and CMV serostatus were compiled alongside the repertoire data. A later genetic analysis took genome-wide SNP genotypes for about 65% of the 666 donors and used that subset as a discovery cohort. All discovery cohort repertoires had been generated using a single sequencing platform. HLA typing included class I and class II loci at four-digit resolution. The number of typed donors differed by locus: 629-630 for A, B, C, DRB1 and DQB1; 500 to 550 for DQA1; 606 for DPA1; and 400 to 480 for DPB1. Five DR-DQ haplotypes were treated as single units for association and clustering because of strong linkage in the cohort. Among about 400 genotyped donors of the cohort, an average of about 220,000 unique TCR beta nucleotide sequences was sequenced per donor, of which roughly 17% were non-productive.

Note on this clone: Its antigen is not yet known. Base qualities are not recorded, but no much larger clone differs from it by a single base.

The cohort was made up of 666 healthy bone marrow donors. At the time of sampling, all cohort members were nominally healthy, though unrecorded immune exposures were likely present. The donor was CMV seronegative and was included in the group of a few hundred seronegative cohort members. Every donor gave a peripheral blood sample, and the peripheral blood mononuclear cells from that sample were used for TCR beta sequencing. The Qiagen DNeasy Blood Extraction Kit was used to extract genomic DNA from the blood cell samples. The library was made by the immunoSEQ multiplex PCR assay. A mixture of 60 forward primers for TCR Vbeta segments and 13 reverse primers for TCR Jbeta segments was used in the multiplex PCR. Amplification of the CDR3 region of rearranged TCR beta genes was performed with a multiplex PCR assay on genomic DNA. The Illumina HiSeq System was used to sequence the amplified TCR beta libraries as 87-base-pair reads. Processing in the source paper ran as follows. A later analysis counted about 80 million unique TCR beta chains across the 640 or so repertoires, and some 12 million of these chains were shared by at least two donors. Raw reads were error-corrected and collapsed into unique sequences by a nearest-neighbor algorithm in which closely related sequences were merged to remove PCR and sequencing errors. To assign V, D and J gene segments, CDR3 sequences were aligned to IMGT reference sequences. For a sequence to be retained, a match of at least six nucleotides to both a V gene segment and a J gene segment was required. Rearrangements were classified as productive when the CDR3 lacked stop codons and remained in frame with V and J, and all other rearrangements were classified as non-productive. CDR3 was defined by IMGT convention, running from the second conserved V-encoded cysteine to the conserved J-encoded phenylalanine. The earlier analysis of 587 of the donors excluded any sequence lacking an unambiguous match to a single V gene segment. An earlier analysis of approximately 590 of the donors called V segments functional above 56.7% productive rearrangements and segregating when the between-donor standard deviation exceeded 5%. A statistical classification framework was built for diagnosing cytomegalovirus status from the catalog of TCR beta chain sequences. A later analysis assigned V and J genes by comparing TCR nucleotide sequences with IMGT/GENE-DB human TR gene sequences. In a later analysis, CDR3 sequences and most-parsimonious VDJ recombination scenarios were assigned using the TCRdist pipeline. In a later analysis, every TCR beta chain was defined by the combination of its CDR3 amino acid sequence and its V-gene family, and reads without a unique V-gene family were dropped. A later analysis removed 600 or so highly shared, low-generation-probability nucleotide sequences to deal with suspected cross-contamination and a sequencing artifact. A later analysis calculated a clonal expansion index for each public chain from normalized within-repertoire ranks of inferred template counts. In a later analysis, generation probabilities were computed with a VDJ recombination model fitted to out-of-frame rearrangements, and the resulting probabilities were checked against IGoR. In a later analysis, TCR-TCR, TCR-HLA and TCR-CMV co-occurrence was scored with hypergeometric tests, and a repertoire-size bias correction was applied to TCR pairs. A later analysis estimated false discovery rates by permuting HLA or CMV assignments 20 times. In a later analysis, co-occurring TCRs were grouped using DBSCAN, with TCRdist sequence similarity added in when clustering inside HLA-allele-positive subsets. For co-occurrence clustering, repertoires with fewer than 30,000 or more than 120,000 public chains were excluded, along with a handful of repertoires with anomalous nucleotide sharing. The clones in this table, taken by TCRdb from immuneACCESS, are in-frame only. Not every clone is retained; where verified, under half of the shortfall comes from an unresolved V gene, and the cause of the rest is unknown. The V and J calls and the clone size are those of that table, but D and trimming were determined from the DNA. The sample includes approximately 100,000 clones, with roughly 80% observed a single time. The biggest ten clones account for 1.5% to 2% of the sample.

Study-level results and caveats: A total of 150 to 200 TCR beta chains were listed by the study as associated with cytomegalovirus. In a later analysis, HLA-associated TCR beta chains were found to be more clonally expanded and to have lower generation probabilities than equally common non-associated chains. Three of the identified cytomegalovirus-associated TCR beta chains were confirmed in vitro to be specific for cytomegalovirus antigens. In an earlier analysis of some 540 of the donors, most TCR beta V segments appeared in productive rearrangements about 87% or about 30% of the time, broadly matching IMGT annotations. The authors suggested that the approach could potentially be generalized to other disease states and immunological phenotypes. According to a later genetic analysis, donors in an Asian-associated ancestry cluster had fewer N-insertions in productive TCRs than the approximately 670-donor mean. CMV serostatus was the only immune exposure information available for the cohort. Some IMGT-functional V segments, including TRBV6-2 and TRBV6-3, could not be distinguished by the 87-base-pair reads and were therefore excluded. A further reported finding was that TCR beta sequences accurately predicted the HLA-A and HLA-B alleles for most subjects in the first cohort. Because HLA typing was unavailable for some donors at each locus, only the typed subset was used in association tests. When HLA alleles, especially DR and DQ, strongly co-occurred, TCR associations were difficult to assign to individual alleles. A later analysis reported that several top co-occurrence clusters appeared linked to parvovirus B19, influenza, CMV and Epstein-Barr virus. Sequencing depth was assumed to be roughly uniform across donors in the presence/absence analyses, though that assumption may not hold. In a later analysis, most CMV-associated TCR beta chains were found to appear HLA-restricted, with HLA associations seemingly driven largely by CMV exposure. V-gene and J-gene trimming of TCR beta chains was associated with a missense DCLRE1C variant in a later genetic analysis, and the association was replicated in an independent cohort. A group of highly shared sequence variants was considered likely to be a technical artifact of the sequencing pipeline. A later analysis associated around 16,000 TCR beta sequences with specific HLA alleles at a false discovery rate of 0.05. Correlated functional status among segregating V segments might reflect linkage disequilibrium, but an unknown experimental factor could not be ruled out. While some public TCRs were present in many individuals, most TCR sequences turned up only very rarely across donors. The classifier was reported to diagnose cytomegalovirus status with high specificity and sensitivity in both the original cohort and the validation cohort. The earlier analysis of 450 to 700 of the donors excluded fewer than 20 rarely observed V segments, including chromosome 9 orphons, because counts were too low. In a later analysis, the rate of TCR association differed among HLA loci, with DRB1 alleles having the most associated TCRs and HLA-C alleles having the fewest. This cohort had only TCR beta chains sequenced, and the lack of alpha or paired-chain data limited which features could be detected.

V has 1 base trimmed and J has 12 bases trimmed; junction bases matching no gene number 8. The germline V gene provides CDR1 SGHAT and CDR2 FQNNGV. From the cysteine up to the phenylalanine, the CDR3 has a length of 14 residues. Left in the record is the CDR3 DNA by itself, 42 bases read in frame from the first base. The sample consisted of PBMCs. The rearranged chain carries TRBV11-2 and TRBJ2-1, with 8 central nucleotides matching TRBD1. This TCR was recovered from a man aged 50 to 59 in good health and CMV-seronegative. The encoded CDR3 is CASSLGNRGVRQFF. At the DNA level, the sequence is TGTGCCAGCAGCTTAGGAAACAGGGGGGTGAGGCAGTTCTTC.